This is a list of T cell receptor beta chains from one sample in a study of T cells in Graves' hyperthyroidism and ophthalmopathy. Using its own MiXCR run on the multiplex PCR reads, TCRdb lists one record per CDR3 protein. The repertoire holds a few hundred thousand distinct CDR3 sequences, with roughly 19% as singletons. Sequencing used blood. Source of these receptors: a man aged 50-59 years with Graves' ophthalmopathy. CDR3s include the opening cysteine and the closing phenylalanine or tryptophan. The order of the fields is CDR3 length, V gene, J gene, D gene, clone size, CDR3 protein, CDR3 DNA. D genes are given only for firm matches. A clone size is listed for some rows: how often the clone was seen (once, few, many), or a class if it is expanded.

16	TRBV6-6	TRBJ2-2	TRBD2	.	CASSYLLLADTGELFF	TGTGCCAGCAGTTACTTATTACTAGCGGACACCGGGGAGCTGTTTTTT
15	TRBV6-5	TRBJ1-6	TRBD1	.	CASSNNRGYNSPLHF	TGTGCCAGCAGTAACAACAGGGGTTATAATTCACCCCTCCACTTT
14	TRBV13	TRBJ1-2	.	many	CASSTDRQAYGYTF	TGTGCCAGCAGCACGGACCGTCAAGCTTATGGCTACACCTTC
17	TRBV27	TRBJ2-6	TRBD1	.	CASSSRDRSSGANVLTF	TGTGCCAGCAGTTCCCGGGACAGGAGCTCTGGGGCCAACGTCCTGACTTTC
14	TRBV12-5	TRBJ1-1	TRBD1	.	CASGLGTGDTEAFF	TGTGCTAGTGGTTTGGGGACAGGGGACACTGAAGCTTTCTTT
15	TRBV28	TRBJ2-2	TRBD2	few	CASSFSRELTGELFF	TGTGCCAGCAGTTTCTCGCGGGAGCTCACCGGGGAGCTGTTTTTT
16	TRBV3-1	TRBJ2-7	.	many	CASSQEKDRYSYEQYF	TGTGCCAGCAGCCAAGAGAAGGATAGGTACTCCTACGAGCAGTACTTC
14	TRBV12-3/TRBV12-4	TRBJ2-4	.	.	CASTRAGEGNIQYF	TGTGCCAGCACCCGAGCAGGGGAGGGAAACATTCAGTACTTC
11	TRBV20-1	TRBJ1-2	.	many	CSASHRVGYTF	TGCAGTGCTAGCCACAGGGTTGGCTACACCTTC
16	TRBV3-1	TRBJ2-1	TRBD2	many	CASSQVRGIGYNEQFF	TGTGCCAGCAGCCAAGTGCGGGGGATCGGCTACAATGAGCAGTTCTTC
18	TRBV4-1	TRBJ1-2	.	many	CASSQITPQGRDSYGYTF	TGCGCCAGCAGCCAGATAACCCCCCAGGGCAGGGACTCCTATGGCTACACCTTC
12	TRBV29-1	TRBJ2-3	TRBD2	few	CSVWREKDTQYF	TGCAGCGTGTGGCGGGAGAAAGATACGCAGTATTTT
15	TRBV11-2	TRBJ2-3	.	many	CASSTPGKSTDTQYF	TGTGCCAGCAGCACACCAGGGAAGAGCACAGATACGCAGTATTTT
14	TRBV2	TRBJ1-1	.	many	CASSVVGPLDEAFF	TGTGCCAGCAGCGTAGTGGGGCCGCTAGATGAAGCTTTCTTT
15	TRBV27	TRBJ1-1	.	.	CASSHHGGRNTEAFF	TGTGCCAGCAGTCACCATGGAGGGAGGAACACTGAAGCTTTCTTT
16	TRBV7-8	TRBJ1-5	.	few	CASSLALWEGNQPQHF	TGTGCCAGCAGCTTAGCGCTTTGGGAGGGCAATCAGCCCCAGCATTTT
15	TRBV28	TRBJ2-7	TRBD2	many	CASSPTSGRVPEQYF	TGTGCCAGCAGCCCAACTAGCGGGAGGGTCCCCGAGCAGTACTTC
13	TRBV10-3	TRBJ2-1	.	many	CAISAGGGHEQFF	TGTGCCATCAGTGCAGGGGGGGGCCATGAGCAGTTCTTC
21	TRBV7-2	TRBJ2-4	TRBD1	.	CASSLDRGPGTGTRAKNIQYF	TGTGCCAGCAGCTTAGACAGGGGTCCCGGGACAGGGACGAGGGCCAAAAACATTCAGTACTTC
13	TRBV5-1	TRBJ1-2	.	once	CASSLGSGSGYTF	TGCGCCAGCAGCCTTGGGTCGGGCAGTGGCTACACCTTC
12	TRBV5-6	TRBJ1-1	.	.	CASSFQSTEAFF	TGTGCCAGCAGCTTTCAATCCACTGAAGCTTTCTTT
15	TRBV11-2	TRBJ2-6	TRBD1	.	CASTPTGAGANVLTF	TGTGCCAGCACCCCCACAGGGGCTGGGGCCAACGTCCTGACTTTC
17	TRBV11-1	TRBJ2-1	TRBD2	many	CASSLSLIAGGSNEQFF	TGTGCCAGCAGCTTATCCCTTATAGCGGGAGGGAGCAATGAGCAGTTCTTC
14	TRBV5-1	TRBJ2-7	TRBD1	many	CASSPADRGDEQYF	TGCGCCAGCAGCCCGGCTGACAGGGGCGACGAGCAGTACTTC
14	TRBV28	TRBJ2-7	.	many	CASTESLPTGEQYF	TGTGCCAGCACTGAGTCCCTGCCAACGGGAGAGCAGTACTTC
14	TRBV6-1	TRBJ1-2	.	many	CASSELVKLQGYTF	TGTGCCAGCAGTGAATTGGTGAAATTACAGGGCTACACCTTC
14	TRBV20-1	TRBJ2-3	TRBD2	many	CSARVSGGGDTQYF	TGCAGTGCTAGAGTTAGCGGGGGAGGAGATACGCAGTATTTT
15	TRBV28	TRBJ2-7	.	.	CASSLSRQISYERYF	TGTGCCAGCAGTTTATCCCGACAGATCTCCTACGAGCGGTACTTC
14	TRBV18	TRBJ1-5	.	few	CASSLQGTHQPQHF	TGTGCCAGCTCACTCCAGGGGACCCATCAGCCCCAGCATTTT
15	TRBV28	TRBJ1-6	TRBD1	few	CASISGGWRRSPLHF	TGTGCCAGCATCTCAGGGGGGTGGAGACGCTCACCCCTCCACTTT
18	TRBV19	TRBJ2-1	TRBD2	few	CASSIDAASGRAYNEQFF	TGTGCCAGTAGTATAGACGCGGCTAGCGGGAGGGCTTACAATGAGCAGTTCTTC
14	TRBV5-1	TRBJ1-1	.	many	CASSLTSANTEAFF	TGCGCCAGCAGCTTGACTTCAGCCAACACTGAAGCTTTCTTT
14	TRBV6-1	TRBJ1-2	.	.	CASSERFRDNRYTF	TGTGCCAGCAGTGAAAGGTTCCGGGACAATCGCTACACCTTC
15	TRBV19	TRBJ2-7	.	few	CASSISDTQTRRQYF	TGTGCCAGTAGTATCTCTGACACCCAGACACGACGGCAGTACTTC
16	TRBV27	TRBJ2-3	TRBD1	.	CASRAGDRGHPDTQYF	TGTGCCAGCAGAGCTGGGGACAGGGGGCATCCGGATACGCAGTATTTT
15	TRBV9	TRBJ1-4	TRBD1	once	CASTRSGGLNEKLFF	TGTGCCAGCACCCGATCAGGGGGGCTCAATGAAAAACTGTTTTTT
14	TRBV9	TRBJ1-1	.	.	CASSASGVNTEAFF	TGTGCCAGCAGCGCGTCAGGGGTTAACACTGAAGCTTTCTTT
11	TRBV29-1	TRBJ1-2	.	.	CSVEDLGGYTF	TGCAGCGTTGAAGATCTGGGAGGCTACACCTTC
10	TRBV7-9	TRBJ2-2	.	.	CASAHEELFF	TGTGCCAGCGCACACGAAGAGCTGTTTTTT
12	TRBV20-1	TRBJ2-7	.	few	CSAEGQTYEQYF	TGCAGTGCTGAAGGACAAACCTACGAGCAGTACTTC
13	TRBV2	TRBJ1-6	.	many	CASSEALVSPLHF	TGTGCCAGCAGTGAAGCGCTAGTCTCACCCCTCCACTTT
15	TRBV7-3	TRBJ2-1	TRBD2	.	CASSLRSSGAFEQFF	TGTGCCAGCAGCTTAAGAAGTAGCGGGGCATTTGAGCAGTTCTTC
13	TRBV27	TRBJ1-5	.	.	CASSFTVGQPQHF	TGTGCCAGCAGTTTTACAGTTGGTCAGCCCCAGCATTTT
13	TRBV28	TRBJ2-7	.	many	CASSEDGAYEQYF	TGTGCCAGCAGTGAGGACGGAGCCTACGAGCAGTACTTC
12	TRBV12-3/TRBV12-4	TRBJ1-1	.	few	CASRPGNTEAFF	TGTGCCAGCAGGCCAGGAAACACTGAAGCTTTCTTT
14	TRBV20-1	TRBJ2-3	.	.	CSASTTTGTDTQYF	TGCAGTGCTAGTACAACTACCGGGACAGATACGCAGTATTTT
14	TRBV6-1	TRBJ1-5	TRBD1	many	CASRDRGSNQPQHF	TGTGCCAGCAGGGACAGGGGTAGCAATCAGCCCCAGCATTTT
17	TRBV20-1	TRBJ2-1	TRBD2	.	CSASTSYGRENYNEQFF	TGCAGTGCTTCCACCTCCTATGGGCGGGAGAACTACAATGAGCAGTTCTTC
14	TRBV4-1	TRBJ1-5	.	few	CASSQDLGNQPQHF	TGCGCCAGCAGCCAAGATTTGGGAAATCAGCCCCAGCATTTT
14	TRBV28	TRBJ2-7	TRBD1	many	CASSLGTGVYEQYF	TGTGCCAGCAGTTTGGGGACAGGGGTCTACGAGCAGTACTTC
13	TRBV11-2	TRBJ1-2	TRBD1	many	CASSLGQTYGYTF	TGTGCCAGCAGCTTGGGACAGACCTATGGCTACACCTTC